The T cell receptor (beta chain) under discussion was sequenced for a study of shared clonotypes between healthy human individuals. Every unsorted PBMC PCR replicate was loaded with 300 ng DNA, some 31,000 T cell genomes. Measured with immunoSEQ multiplex PCR; TCRdb has only the in-frame clones, and not every one. The sample contains about 480,000 clones, 79% of which appear only once. In regard to this clone: Its antigen is not identified.

Findings of the study overall: Among donors, clonotype sharing was expected to be affected by sequencing depth. Sample collection involved blood only; tissue repertoires are likely different.

The receptor's source is a woman in her thirties or forties in good health. Some clones in this sample may be carry-over from other donors' samples. The specimen was PBMCs.

In nucleotides, the CDR3 is TGTGCCGGGATCGGAACTAGCCTCGGTGAGCAGTTCTTC. This translates into CAGIGTSLGEQFF. The chain carries TRBV7-9 and TRBJ2-1; D is perhaps TRBD2 (6 bases). Trimming removed 11 bases at V and 9 bases at J, with 20 bases between. CDR1 and CDR2 (germline): SEHNR, FQNEAQ (reference sequence). The CDR3 loop spans 13 amino acids.